This entry lists 19 T cell receptor beta chains sequenced from one sample in a study of shared clonotypes between healthy human individuals. Assay used: immunoSEQ multiplex PCR; TCRdb lists only in-frame clones, some missing. The sample lists about 990,000 clones; approximately 80% were seen once. The material sequenced was memory CD4+ T cells from PBMCs. Regarding subset: CD45RA-negative fraction. These receptor sequences come from a man between 18 and 35 years old in good health. Some clones in this sample may be carry-over from other donors' samples.

The chain uses TRBV28 and TRBJ2-3; 9 bases map to TRBD1. V lost 5 bases, J lost 4 bases, and 7 bases stayed unmatched. CDR1 MDHEN and CDR2 SYDVKM come from the germline V gene. There are 15 residues in the CDR3. The CDR3 loop reads CASSITGGRADTQYF. As DNA, the CDR3 is TGTGCCAGCAGTATAACAGGGGGCAGGGCAGATACGCAGTATTTT.

J is TRBJ2-1 and V is TRBV10-3; 7 bases are a match to TRBD1. This CDR3 has 13 residues. From germline, CDR1 is ENHRY and CDR2 SYGVKD. Trimming took 6 bases from V and 3 from J; bases not matched to a gene: 2. This CDR3 is CAISRDSYNEQFF. CDR3 nucleotides: TGTGCCATCAGCCGGGACAGCTACAATGAGCAGTTCTTC.

The V gene is TRBV28, the J gene TRBJ2-5, with 9 bases fitting TRBD1. Looked up from germline, CDR1 is MDHEN and CDR2 is SYDVKM. With 6 bases clipped from V and 1 base from J, the junction kept 9 bases outside the gene matches. The CDR3 runs to 16 residues. In nucleotides, the CDR3 is TGTGCCAGCAGGCCCCATCCGGGACAGGGCCAAGAGACCCAGTACTTC. It encodes CASRPHPGQGQETQYF.

In its sample, this clone was seen a few times. This chain connects TRBV4-1 to TRBJ1-1, with TRBD1 identical over 7 bases. The germline CDR1 and CDR2 sequences are MGHRA and YSYEKL. This CDR3 has 16 residues. V shed 4 bases, J shed 1 base, and the junction held 9 bases outside the gene matches. Here the CDR3 reads CASSLQGELTNTEAFF. Written as DNA, the CDR3 is TGCGCCAGCAGCCTGCAGGGGGAATTAACGAACACTGAAGCTTTCTTT.

J is TRBJ2-3 and V is TRBV18; a possible D gene is TRBD2 (6 bases). The length of the CDR3 is 15 residues. Trimming shortened V by 0 bases and J by 7 bases, and 14 bases separated the two germline ends. Germline V CDR1 and CDR2: KGHSH, LQKENI. For the CDR3, the DNA is TGTGCCAGCTCACCACCGGCAAGGCGGGGAAATACGCAGTATTTT. Protein product: CASSPPARRGNTQYF.

The genes are TRBV5-4 and TRBJ2-5; D unresolved. V lost 4 bases to trimming and J lost 0 bases, with 10 bases between them. The CDR3 runs to 14 residues. The V gene's germline CDR1 is SGHNT and CDR2 YYREEE (reference sequence). Written as DNA, the CDR3 is TGTGCCAGCAGCCGCGCCAGTTACCAAGAGACCCAGTACTTC. Translating gives CASSRASYQETQYF.

The V gene is TRBV10-3, the J gene TRBJ1-1, with D hard to call. CDR3 size: 12 residues. The V gene's germline CDR1 is ENHRY and CDR2 SYGVKD. Trimming stripped 0 bases from V and 5 bases from J, with 4 bases between. Here the CDR3 reads CAISESGTEAFF. In nucleotides, the CDR3 is TGTGCCATCAGTGAGTCCGGAACTGAAGCTTTCTTT.

As regards this clone: A read error is the likely source, as a far larger clone sits one nucleotide away. The rearrangement joins TRBV7-7 to TRBJ2-7; 7 nucleotides match TRBD1. Germline V gene lookup returns CDR1 SSHAT and CDR2 FNYEAQ (reference sequence). This CDR3 spans 14 amino acids. Trimming removed 4 bases from V and 4 bases from J; junction bases left unmatched: 7. Here the CDR3 reads CASSSDRAPYEQYF. The CDR3 region has the DNA TGTGCCAGCAGCTCAGACAGGGCTCCGTACGAGCAGTACTTC.

The chain uses TRBV18 and TRBJ2-3, with no clear D. Germline CDR1 and CDR2: KGHSH and LQKENI. Trimming stripped 4 bases from V and 6 bases from J, with 8 bases between. The CDR3 is 12 amino acids. CDR3 amino acids: CASSLYRDTQYF. The CDR3 DNA reads TGTGCCAGCTCACTCTATCGGGATACGCAGTATTTT. The full variable domain, rest sourced from reference TRBV18 and TRBJ2-3, is NAGVMQNPRHLVRRRGQEARLRCSPMKGHSHVYWYRQLPEEGLKFMVYLQKENIIDESGMPKERFSAEFPKEGPSILRIQQVVRGDSAAYFCASSLYRDTQYFGPGTRLTVL.

The V and J genes are TRBV7-9 and TRBJ2-1, with D possibly being TRBD1 (5 bases). With 2 bases removed from V and 14 bases from J, the gap between germline ends came to 13 bases. Germline lookup yields CDR1 SEHNR and CDR2 FQNEAQ (reference sequence). This CDR3 is 12 amino acids long. CDR3: CASSLLGLGEFF. The CDR3 DNA reads as TGTGCCAGCAGCTTACTTGGGCTAGGGGAGTTCTTC. Using reference TRBV7-9 and TRBJ2-1 for the parts outside the CDR3, the full variable domain is DTGVSQNPRHKITKRGQNVTFRCDPISEHNRLYWYRQTLGQGPEFLTYFQNEAQLEKSRLLSDRFSAERPKGSFSTLEIQRTEQGDSAMYLCASSLLGLGEFFGPGTRLTVL.

This clone has only a few counts. This chain links TRBV30 with TRBJ1-1; weak D call: TRBD1 (6 bases). The CDR3 spans 11 residues. CDR1 is GTSNPN, CDR2 SVGIG, per germline (reference sequence). V dropped 7 bases and J dropped 8 bases, with 14 bases sitting between them. This CDR3 reads CAYHREGEAFF. The CDR3 DNA sequence: TGTGCCTACCACAGGGAGGGGGAAGCTTTCTTT.

This chain connects TRBV4-2 to TRBJ2-1; TRBD2 is a possible D gene (5 bases). The V end lost 6 bases, the J end lost 3 bases, and 15 bases lay between the germline ends. Germline lookup yields CDR1 LGHNA and CDR2 YNFKEQ. The CDR3 contains 15 residues. The CDR3 DNA reads as TGTGCCAGCAGACTTAGCGCGACCAACTACAATGAGCAGTTCTTC. This encodes CASRLSATNYNEQFF.

The chain recombines TRBV15 with TRBJ2-5; 8 bases line up with TRBD2. The CDR3 length is 14 residues. V was clipped by 3 bases and J by 3 bases; unmatched bases: 3. Germline CDR1 reads LNHNV; CDR2 reads YYDKDF (reference sequence). In nucleotides, the CDR3 is TGTGCCACCAGCAGGGGGACTAGGGAAGAGACCCAGTACTTC. Residues: CATSRGTREETQYF.

Only a few counts were recorded for this clone. V is TRBV15 and J is TRBJ2-2; 7 bases agree with TRBD1. Trimming at V came to 0 bases and at J to 1 base, leaving 5 bases not matched to a gene. Germline CDR1 reads LNHNV; CDR2 reads YYDKDF (reference sequence). The CDR3 is 17 residues long. CDR3 loop: CATSRDLGTVNTGELFF. In DNA form, the CDR3 reads TGTGCCACCAGCAGAGATCTAGGGACAGTGAACACCGGGGAGCTGTTTTTT.

The rearrangement links TRBV11-2 to TRBJ2-7, with no clear D. Germline CDR1 and CDR2: SGHAT and FQNNGV. The CDR3 loop spans 14 amino acids. V was clipped by 1 base and J by 4 bases, with 11 bases between them. The CDR3 region is CASSLVEFLYEQYF. Written as DNA, the CDR3 is TGTGCCAGCAGCTTAGTAGAGTTCTTATACGAGCAGTACTTC.

CDR3 DNA sequence: TGTGCCAGTAGTAACAGGGGTCCCTATGGCTACACCTTC. It encodes CASSNRGPYGYTF. The J gene is TRBJ1-2, the V gene TRBV19; 7 bases line up with TRBD1. Trimming at V came to 4 bases and at J to 4 bases, leaving 3 bases not matched to a gene. Germline CDR1 reads LNHDA; CDR2 reads SQIVND (reference sequence). The length of the CDR3 is 13 residues.

The chain is built from TRBV27 and TRBJ2-2; D ambiguous. The CDR3 sequence is 15 residues long. V was pared by 6 bases and J by 7 bases, with 18 bases between. Germline CDR1 reads MNHEY; CDR2 reads SMNVEV (reference sequence). The CDR3 DNA follows: TGTGCCAGCAGCCCCGCCCTAGGACGAAGCGGGGAGCTGTTTTTT. This translates into CASSPALGRSGELFF.

This clone was found a few times. CDR3 protein: CASRRRALLGEQFF. As DNA, the CDR3 is TGTGCCAGCAGGAGGCGGGCCCTCTTAGGGGAGCAGTTCTTC. The chain couples TRBV28 to TRBJ2-1; TRBD2 is a possible D gene (5 bases). The germline gives CDR1 MDHEN, CDR2 SYDVKM. This CDR3 region has 14 residues. Trimming removed 6 bases from V and 10 bases from J, with 19 bases in between.

This clone appeared once. This chain joins TRBV7-2 and TRBJ2-1, with 7 positions matching TRBD2. Germline CDR1 and CDR2: SGHTA and FQGNSA. Trimming took 8 bases from V and 1 from J; bases not matched to a gene: 11. The CDR3 is made up of 16 amino acids. For the CDR3, the DNA is TGTGCCAGCCGCCCCCCTAGCGGTCTTTCCTACAATGAGCAGTTCTTC. It yields the protein CASRPPSGLSYNEQFF.